These 25 T cell receptor beta chains originate from one sample sequenced in a study. Repertoires were generated with immunoSEQ multiplex PCR, while TCRdb's copy carries only in-frame clones and drops some. Among 55,000 to 70,000 clones listed, 80% to 95% were seen once. The sequenced material came from PBMCs. The receptors were sampled from a middle-aged man with rheumatoid arthritis.

The V and J genes are TRBV7-9 and TRBJ1-2; 7 bases are a match to TRBD1. Germline-derived CDR1 and CDR2 are SEHNR and FQNEAQ (reference sequence). The CDR3 contains 18 residues. The ends lost 0 bases at V and 2 bases at J; junction bases unmatched: 12. CDR3 sequence reads: CASSLARITGQYNYGYTF. CDR3 DNA: TGTGCCAGCAGCTTAGCGCGTATCACGGGACAGTACAACTATGGCTACACCTTC. Variable domain in full (rest from reference TRBV7-9 and TRBJ1-2): DTGVSQNPRHKITKRGQNVTFRCDPISEHNRLYWYRQTLGQGPEFLTYFQNEAQLEKSRLLSDRFSAERPKGSFSTLEIQRTEQGDSAMYLCASSLARITGQYNYGYTFGSGTRLTVV.

The chain has TRBV4-2 and TRBJ2-3; D may be TRBD2 (6 bases). The V gene lost 6 bases and the J gene lost 1 base, with 20 bases spanning the gap. CDR3 length equals 17 residues. Germline V gives CDR1 LGHNA, CDR2 YNFKEQ. The CDR3 region is CASRQINSGTGTDTQYF. The CDR3 DNA reads TGTGCCAGCAGGCAGATCAATAGCGGAACGGGCACAGATACGCAGTATTTT.

This chain links TRBV11-2 with TRBJ2-2; D possibly corresponds to TRBD2 (6 bases). Looked up from germline, CDR1 is SGHAT and CDR2 is FQNNGV. This CDR3 has 15 amino acids. With 6 bases removed from V and 7 bases from J, the gap between germline ends came to 18 bases. The CDR3 nucleotides read TGTGCCAGCAGACTCGGACCGGACTACGACGGGGAGCTGTTTTTT. Translated, it gives CASRLGPDYDGELFF.

The CDR3 sequence: CASSLWASGRGTYEQYF. DNA for the CDR3: TGTGCCAGCAGTTTATGGGCTAGCGGGAGGGGAACCTACGAGCAGTACTTC. The chain uses TRBV28 and TRBJ2-7; 12 bases fit TRBD2. The CDR3 totals 17 residues. CDR1 is MDHEN, CDR2 SYDVKM, per germline. Unmatched junction bases numbered 5, after V lost 0 bases and J lost 2 bases.

This rearrangement joins TRBV5-1 to TRBJ1-4; 8 bases line up with TRBD1. J was trimmed by 13 bases and V by 3 bases; bases with no gene match: 11. CDR3 length: 14 residues. Per germline, CDR1 SGHRS and CDR2 YFSETQ. CDR3 protein: CASSSTGGLGPLFF. The DNA for the CDR3 is TGCGCCAGCAGCTCAACAGGGGGGCTGGGCCCACTGTTTTTT. The whole variable domain, remainder taken from reference TRBV5-1 and TRBJ1-4, is KAGVTQTPRYLIKTRGQQVTLSCSPISGHRSVSWYQQTPGQGLQFLFEYFSETQRNKGNFPGRFSGRQFSNSRSEMNVSTLELGDSALYLCASSSTGGLGPLFFGSGTQLSVL.

The chain combines TRBV5-4 with TRBJ2-5, with 11 bases lining up with TRBD2. This CDR3 spans 15 amino acids. Germline CDR1 is SGHNT and CDR2 is YYREEE (reference sequence). Trimming removed 4 bases from V and 6 bases from J; junction bases left unmatched: 8. The CDR3 loop is CASSVSGTSGKTQYF. The CDR3 DNA reads TGTGCCAGCAGCGTATCCGGGACTAGCGGAAAGACCCAGTACTTC.

The J gene is TRBJ2-2, the V gene TRBV11-2; D is possibly TRBD2 (6 bases). V was pared by 2 bases and J by 4 bases, with 11 bases between. In germline, CDR1 is SGHAT, CDR2 FQNNGV. The CDR3 sequence is 15 residues long. CDR3 bases: TGTGCCAGCAGCTTACTACCCGGGGGCACCGGGGAGCTGTTTTTT. Residues: CASSLLPGGTGELFF.

The rearrangement uses TRBV6-6 and TRBJ2-1; perhaps D is TRBD1 or TRBD2 (5 bases each). V dropped 6 bases and J dropped 0 bases, with 15 bases sitting between them. This CDR3 is 16 amino acids long. Looked up from germline, CDR1 is MNHNY and CDR2 is SVGAGI (reference sequence). The CDR3: CASRRHGASSYNEQFF. In DNA, the CDR3 is TGTGCCAGCAGACGACACGGGGCTAGCTCCTACAATGAGCAGTTCTTC.

The chain combines TRBV7-3 with TRBJ2-5; 8 nucleotides line up with TRBD1. J was trimmed by 4 bases and V by 5 bases; bases with no gene match: 9. CDR3 length: 15 residues. CDR1 is SGHTA and CDR2 is FQGTGA in the germline V gene. The CDR3 region has the DNA TGTGCCAGCAGCAAAAAGGGTACAGGGGGAGAGACCCAGTACTTC. This encodes CASSKKGTGGETQYF.

The sample holds one count of this clone. The rearrangement links TRBV7-2 to TRBJ2-3, with unresolved D. Trimming took 0 bases from V and 1 from J, leaving 11 bases between them. Germline V lookup: CDR1 SGHTA, CDR2 FQGNSA. The CDR3 contains 16 residues. CDR3 bases: TGTGCCAGCAGCTTAGCGGGCGGCCTGCGCACAGATACGCAGTATTTT. As protein: CASSLAGGLRTDTQYF.

This clone came up a few times. The gene calls are TRBV12-5 and TRBJ1-5; D is undetermined. The germline V and J ends were trimmed by 5 bases and 5 bases, with 7 bases remaining between them. This CDR3 region has 12 residues. Germline V gene lookup returns CDR1 LGHNT and CDR2 FRNRAP. Here the CDR3 reads CASGQSYQPQHF. The CDR3 region has the DNA TGTGCTAGTGGTCAAAGCTATCAGCCCCAGCATTTT. Looking up the rest from reference TRBV12-5 and TRBJ1-5 gives the full variable domain: DARVTQTPRHKVTEMGQEVTMRCQPILGHNTVFWYRQTMMQGLELLAYFRNRAPLDDSGMPKDRFSAEMPDATLATLKIQPSEPRDSAVYFCASGQSYQPQHFGDGTRLSIL.

The chain combines TRBV27 with TRBJ1-2; D gene ambiguous. Trimming took off 5 bases at V and 5 bases at J, with 15 bases between the two ends. The CDR3 totals 14 residues. Germline loops: CDR1 MNHEY, CDR2 SMNVEV (reference sequence). CDR3 sequence (DNA): TGTGCCAGCAGTCTCTCCGGCAGAAGTTATGGCTACACCTTC. It encodes CASSLSGRSYGYTF.

This chain uses TRBV5-1 with TRBJ2-3; tentatively, D is TRBD1 or TRBD2 (6 bases each). The germline V gene has CDR1 SGHRS and CDR2 YFSETQ. The CDR3 is 15 amino acids. Trimming removed 0 bases at V and 3 bases at J, with 11 bases between. The CDR3 spells CASSLEGGRTDTQYF. DNA for the CDR3: TGCGCCAGCAGCTTGGAAGGGGGGCGTACAGATACGCAGTATTTT.

The V call is TRBV7-8, the J call TRBJ1-1; 9 nucleotides line up with TRBD1. Trimming cost V 4 bases and J 4 bases; bases outside gene matches: 7. Germline lookup yields CDR1 SGHVS and CDR2 FQNEAQ. The CDR3 has 15 residues. CDR3 region: CASSSIQGARTEAFF. The CDR3 DNA reads as TGTGCCAGCAGCTCGATACAGGGGGCTCGCACTGAAGCTTTCTTT.

This rearrangement joins TRBV28 to TRBJ2-3; D call uncertain. Germline CDR1 MDHEN, CDR2 SYDVKM. There are 12 residues in the CDR3. V lost 7 bases and J 0 bases, leaving 5 bases between the germline ends. CDR3 in DNA: TGTGCCAGCAAGAGGAGCACAGATACGCAGTATTTT. This translates into CASKRSTDTQYF.

The chain employs TRBV15 and TRBJ2-7; possibly TRBD1 or TRBD2 for D (5 bases each). The CDR3 sequence is 16 residues long. With 3 bases removed from V and 4 bases from J, the gap between germline ends came to 19 bases. Per germline, CDR1 LNHNV and CDR2 YYDKDF (reference sequence). The CDR3 DNA sequence: TGTGCCACCAGCAGGACGGCCGGGGCTCAGCGGTACGAGCAGTACTTC. Its protein is CATSRTAGAQRYEQYF. The variable domain in full, completed from reference TRBV15 and TRBJ2-7, reads DAMVIQNPRYQVTQFGKPVTLSCSQTLNHNVMYWYQQKSSQAPKLLFHYYDKDFNNEADTPDNFQSRRPNTSFCFLDIRSPGLGDTAMYLCATSRTAGAQRYEQYFGPGTRLTVT.

The genes are TRBV27 and TRBJ1-2, with 7 nucleotides matching TRBD1. There are 14 residues in the CDR3. The V gene's germline CDR1 is MNHEY and CDR2 SMNVEV (reference sequence). J was trimmed by 4 bases and V by 6 bases; bases with no gene match: 8. CDR3: CASRPTGALYGYTF. In nucleotides, the CDR3 is TGTGCCAGCAGACCCACAGGGGCGCTCTATGGCTACACCTTC.

The chain has TRBV11-2 and TRBJ2-5, with D unresolved. The germline CDR1 and CDR2 sequences are SGHAT and FQNNGV. There are 13 residues in the CDR3. Trimming removed 6 bases from V and 1 base from J, with 9 bases in between. The CDR3 protein is CASRRSLQETQYF. In DNA, the CDR3 is TGTGCCAGCAGGAGATCTCTCCAAGAGACCCAGTACTTC.

J is TRBJ2-4 and V is TRBV28; the D call may be TRBD1 or TRBD2 (6 bases each). The CDR3 runs 13 residues. Germline assignment: CDR1 MDHEN and CDR2 SYDVKM. V lost 8 bases, J lost 9 bases, and 17 bases lay in between. The chain's CDR3 is CASSPGAGRIQYF. The DNA of the CDR3 is TGTGCCAGCTCTCCGGGGGCAGGGCGCATTCAGTACTTC. The variable domain in full, completed from reference TRBV28 and TRBJ2-4, reads DVKVTQSSRYLVKRTGEKVFLECVQDMDHENMFWYRQDPGLGLRLIYFSYDVKMKEKGDIPEGYSVSREKKERFSLILESASTNQTSMYLCASSPGAGRIQYFGAGTRLSVL.

The chain has TRBV5-4 and TRBJ1-1; no clear D. The CDR3 consists of 14 residues. V lost 0 bases and J lost 5, with 11 bases in between. Germline CDR1 SGHNT, CDR2 YYREEE (reference sequence). CDR3 in DNA: TGTGCCAGCAGCTTGGATTTCGATCGGACTGAAGCTTTCTTT. This translates into CASSLDFDRTEAFF.

J is TRBJ2-1 and V is TRBV4-2, with D tentatively TRBD2 (6 bases). Trimming stripped 8 bases from V and 9 bases from J, with 23 bases between. This CDR3 region has 15 residues. Germline values: CDR1 LGHNA, CDR2 YNFKEQ. DNA of the CDR3: TGTGCCAGCGGCGGGGATCCGGCGGCGGGCTTTGAGCAGTTCTTC. This codes for CASGGDPAAGFEQFF.

The V and J genes are TRBV20-1 and TRBJ2-2, with unresolved D. Germline V gene sequence: CDR1 DFQATT, CDR2 SNEGSKA (reference sequence). The CDR3 spans 13 residues. The ends were cut back, 3 bases at V and 8 bases at J, with 13 bases in the middle. The CDR3 DNA is TGCAGTGCTAGTCATCCGTTCGGGGGGGAGCTGTTTTTT. Amino acids: CSASHPFGGELFF.

V is TRBV24-1 and J is TRBJ1-2, with D unresolved. CDR3 length: 12 amino acids. Trimming removed 1 base at V and 10 bases at J, with 9 bases between. CDR1 and CDR2 from the germline V gene are KGHDR and SFDVKD. CDR3 nucleotides: TGTGCCACCAGTGATTTAGAAGGGCACTACACCTTC. Amino acid sequence: CATSDLEGHYTF.

V gene TRBV27 combines with J gene TRBJ1-2; D possibly corresponds to TRBD1 (5 bases). The V gene lost 3 bases and the J gene lost 7 bases, with 9 bases spanning the gap. Germline V gene lookup returns CDR1 MNHEY and CDR2 SMNVEV (reference sequence). This CDR3 is built from 12 residues. CDR3: CASSFSGLGYTF. In nucleotides, the CDR3 is TGTGCCAGCAGTTTCTCGGGGCTTGGCTACACCTTC.

V gene TRBV28 combines with J gene TRBJ1-1; D might be TRBD1 (5 bases). Germline lookup yields CDR1 MDHEN and CDR2 SYDVKM. The CDR3 runs to 13 residues. Trimming pared 6 bases from V and 0 bases from J, leaving 8 bases between. The CDR3 spells CASRGRLNTEAFF. CDR3 nucleotide sequence: TGTGCCAGCAGGGGACGGTTGAACACTGAAGCTTTCTTT.